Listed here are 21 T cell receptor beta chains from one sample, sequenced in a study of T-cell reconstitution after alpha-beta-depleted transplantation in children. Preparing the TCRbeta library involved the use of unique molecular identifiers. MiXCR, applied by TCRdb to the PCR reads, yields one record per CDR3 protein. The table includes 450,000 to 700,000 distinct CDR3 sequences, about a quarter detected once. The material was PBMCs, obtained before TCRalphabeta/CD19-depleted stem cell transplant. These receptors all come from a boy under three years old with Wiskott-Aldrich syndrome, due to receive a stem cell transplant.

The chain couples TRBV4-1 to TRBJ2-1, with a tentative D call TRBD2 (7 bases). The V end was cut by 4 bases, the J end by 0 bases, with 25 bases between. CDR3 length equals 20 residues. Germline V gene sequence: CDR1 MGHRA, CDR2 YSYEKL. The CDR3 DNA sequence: TGCGCCAGCAGCCTGTGGGGGGGGCTTAGTCATCTGAGCTCCTACAATGAGCAGTTCTTC. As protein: CASSLWGGLSHLSSYNEQFF.

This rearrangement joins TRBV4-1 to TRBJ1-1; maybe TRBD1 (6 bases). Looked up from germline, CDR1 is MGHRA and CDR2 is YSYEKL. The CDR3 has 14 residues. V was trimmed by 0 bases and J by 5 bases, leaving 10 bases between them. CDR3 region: CASSQDWGLTEAFF. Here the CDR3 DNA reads TGCGCCAGCAGCCAAGATTGGGGGCTGACTGAAGCTTTCTTT.

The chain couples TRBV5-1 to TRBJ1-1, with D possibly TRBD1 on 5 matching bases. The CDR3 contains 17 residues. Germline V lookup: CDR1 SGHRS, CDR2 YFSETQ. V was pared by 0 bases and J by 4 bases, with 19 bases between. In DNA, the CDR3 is TGCGCCAGCAGCTTGGAGAGTGGGGGTGCTATGGGCACTGAAGCTTTCTTT. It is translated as CASSLESGGAMGTEAFF.

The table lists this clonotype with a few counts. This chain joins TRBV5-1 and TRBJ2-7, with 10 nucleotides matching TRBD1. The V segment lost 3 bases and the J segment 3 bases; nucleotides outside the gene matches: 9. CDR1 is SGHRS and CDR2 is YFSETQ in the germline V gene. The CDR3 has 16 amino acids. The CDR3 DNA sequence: TGCGCCAGCAGCTCCAACCGGGACAGGGGTGTCTACGAGCAGTACTTC. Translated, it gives CASSSNRDRGVYEQYF.

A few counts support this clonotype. This CDR3 reads CSVDRQANTDTQYF. The CDR3 DNA reads TGCAGCGTTGACCGTCAGGCAAACACAGATACGCAGTATTTT. The chain carries TRBV29-1 and TRBJ2-3; D remains ambiguous. The V gene's germline CDR1 is SQVTM and CDR2 ANQGSEA. This CDR3 region has 14 residues. Trimming removed 3 bases at V and 2 bases at J, with 12 bases between.

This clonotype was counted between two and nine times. CDR3 coding DNA: TGCGCCAGCAGTAACCTAGCGGGAGACACTGAGCAGTTCTTC. It is translated as CASSNLAGDTEQFF. This chain uses TRBV5-1 with TRBJ2-1, with 10 bases matching TRBD2. Germline trimming cut 5 bases from V and 9 bases from J; bases unmatched to any gene: 8. This CDR3 has 14 amino acids. From germline, CDR1 is SGHRS and CDR2 YFSETQ.

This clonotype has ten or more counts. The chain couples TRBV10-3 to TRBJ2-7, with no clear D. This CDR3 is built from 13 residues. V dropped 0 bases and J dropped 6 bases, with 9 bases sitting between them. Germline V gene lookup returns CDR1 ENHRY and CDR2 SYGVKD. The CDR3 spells CAISESLFFEQYF. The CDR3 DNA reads TGTGCCATCAGTGAGTCACTGTTTTTCGAGCAGTACTTC.

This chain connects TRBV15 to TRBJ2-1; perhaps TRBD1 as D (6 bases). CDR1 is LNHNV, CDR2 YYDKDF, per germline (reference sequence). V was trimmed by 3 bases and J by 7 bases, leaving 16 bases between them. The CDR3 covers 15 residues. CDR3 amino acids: CATSSYLTGSNEQFF. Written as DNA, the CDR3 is TGTGCCACCAGCAGTTATCTGACAGGTTCGAATGAGCAGTTCTTC.

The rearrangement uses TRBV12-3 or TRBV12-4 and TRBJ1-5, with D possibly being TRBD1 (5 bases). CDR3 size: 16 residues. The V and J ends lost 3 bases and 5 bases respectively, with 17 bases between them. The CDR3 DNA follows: TGTGCCAGCAGTTTCCCCGGGACTCCAGTACATCAGCCCCAGCATTTT. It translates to CASSFPGTPVHQPQHF.

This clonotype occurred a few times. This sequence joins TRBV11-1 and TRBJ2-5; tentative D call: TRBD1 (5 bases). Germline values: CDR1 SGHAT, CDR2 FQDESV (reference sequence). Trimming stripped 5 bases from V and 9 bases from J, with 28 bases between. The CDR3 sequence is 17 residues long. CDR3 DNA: TGTGCCAGCAGCACGTCCCGCAAGGGGCTTTCCAGTGTATCCCAGTACTTC. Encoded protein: CASSTSRKGLSSVSQYF. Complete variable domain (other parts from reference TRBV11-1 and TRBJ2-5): EAEVAQSPRYKITEKSQAVAFWCDPISGHATLYWYRQILGQGPELLVQFQDESVVDDSQLPKDRFSAERLKGVDSTLKIQPAELGDSAMYLCASSTSRKGLSSVSQYFGPGTRLLVL.

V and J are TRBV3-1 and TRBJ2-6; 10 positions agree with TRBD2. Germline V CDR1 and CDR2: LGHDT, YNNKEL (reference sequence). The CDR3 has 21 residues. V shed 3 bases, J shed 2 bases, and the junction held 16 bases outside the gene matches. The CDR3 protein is CASSQYPAGGPLVPGANVLTF. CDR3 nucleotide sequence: TGTGCCAGCAGCCAGTACCCAGCGGGAGGGCCTCTCGTGCCTGGGGCCAACGTCCTGACTTTC.

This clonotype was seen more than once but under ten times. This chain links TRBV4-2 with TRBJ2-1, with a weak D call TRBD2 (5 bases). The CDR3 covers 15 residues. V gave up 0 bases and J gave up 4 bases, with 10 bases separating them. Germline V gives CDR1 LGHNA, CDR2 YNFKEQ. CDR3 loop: CASSQEVRRYNEQFF. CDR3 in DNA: TGTGCCAGCAGCCAAGAGGTGCGGAGGTACAATGAGCAGTTCTTC.

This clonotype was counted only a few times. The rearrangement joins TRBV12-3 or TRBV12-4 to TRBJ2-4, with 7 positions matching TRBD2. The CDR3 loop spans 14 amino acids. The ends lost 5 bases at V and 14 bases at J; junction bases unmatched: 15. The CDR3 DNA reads TGTGCCAGCAGTGTACCGGGACTATTCCCCGCTAAGTACTTC. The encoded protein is CASSVPGLFPAKYF.

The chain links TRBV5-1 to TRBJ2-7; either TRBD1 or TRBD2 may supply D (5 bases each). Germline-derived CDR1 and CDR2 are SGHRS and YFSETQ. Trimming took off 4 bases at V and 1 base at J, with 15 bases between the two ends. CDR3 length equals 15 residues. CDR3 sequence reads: CASSASGTYSYEQYF. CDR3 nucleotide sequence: TGCGCCAGCAGCGCGTCCGGGACCTATTCCTACGAGCAGTACTTC.

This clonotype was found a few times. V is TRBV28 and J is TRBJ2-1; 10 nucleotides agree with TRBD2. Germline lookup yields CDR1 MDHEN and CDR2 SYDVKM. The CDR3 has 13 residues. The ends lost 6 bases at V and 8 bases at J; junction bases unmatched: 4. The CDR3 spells CASSPSGRDEQFF. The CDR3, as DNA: TGTGCCAGCAGCCCAAGCGGGAGGGATGAGCAGTTCTTC. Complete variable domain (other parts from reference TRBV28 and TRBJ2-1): DVKVTQSSRYLVKRTGEKVFLECVQDMDHENMFWYRQDPGLGLRLIYFSYDVKMKEKGDIPEGYSVSREKKERFSLILESASTNQTSMYLCASSPSGRDEQFFGPGTRLTVL.

The CDR3 DNA sequence: TGTGCCAGCAGCCTAACCTTGCCCCCACTAGGCGCGGCGACCCAGTACTTC. It yields the protein CASSLTLPPLGAATQYF. The chain is built from TRBV7-2 and TRBJ2-5, with TRBD2 as a possible D gene (5 bases). The length of the CDR3 is 17 residues. Between the trimmed V and J ends, which lost 5 bases and 7 bases, there was a span of 26 bases. Germline loops: CDR1 SGHTA, CDR2 FQGNSA. Filled out from reference TRBV7-2 and TRBJ2-5, the complete variable domain reads GAGVSQSPSNKVTEKGKDVELRCDPISGHTALYWYRQSLGQGLEFLIYFQGNSAPDKSGLPSDRFSAERTGGSVSTLTIQRTQQEDSAVYLCASSLTLPPLGAATQYFGPGTRLLVL.

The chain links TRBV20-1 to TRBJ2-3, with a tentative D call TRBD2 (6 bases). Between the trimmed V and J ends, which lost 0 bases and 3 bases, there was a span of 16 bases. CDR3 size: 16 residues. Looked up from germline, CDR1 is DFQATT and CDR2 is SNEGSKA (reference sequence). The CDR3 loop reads CSARDQGGAGTDTQYF. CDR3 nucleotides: TGCAGTGCTAGAGATCAGGGCGGGGCAGGGACAGATACGCAGTATTTT.

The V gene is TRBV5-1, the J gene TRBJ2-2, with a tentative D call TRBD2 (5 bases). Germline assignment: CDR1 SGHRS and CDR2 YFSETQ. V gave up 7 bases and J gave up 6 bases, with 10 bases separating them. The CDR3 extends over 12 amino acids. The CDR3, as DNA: TGCGCCAGCGGGAGCAACGCCGGGGAGCTGTTTTTT. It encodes CASGSNAGELFF.

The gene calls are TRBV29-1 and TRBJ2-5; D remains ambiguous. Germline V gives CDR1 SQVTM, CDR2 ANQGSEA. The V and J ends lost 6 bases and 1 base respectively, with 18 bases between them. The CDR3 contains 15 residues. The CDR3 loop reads CSVFPVPGFQETQYF. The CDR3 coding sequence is TGCAGCGTGTTCCCGGTTCCGGGTTTCCAAGAGACCCAGTACTTC.

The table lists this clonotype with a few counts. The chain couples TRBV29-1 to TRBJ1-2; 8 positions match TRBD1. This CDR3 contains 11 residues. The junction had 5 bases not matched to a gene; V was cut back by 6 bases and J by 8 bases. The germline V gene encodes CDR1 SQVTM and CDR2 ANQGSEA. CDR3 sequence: CSVLDRAGYTF. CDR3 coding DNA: TGCAGCGTCCTGGACAGGGCAGGCTACACCTTC.

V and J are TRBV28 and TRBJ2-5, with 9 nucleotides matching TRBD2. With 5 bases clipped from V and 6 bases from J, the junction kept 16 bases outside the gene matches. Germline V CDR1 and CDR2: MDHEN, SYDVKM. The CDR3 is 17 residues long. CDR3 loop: CASSPSIAGESKKTQYF. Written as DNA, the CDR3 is TGTGCCAGCAGTCCGTCCATAGCGGGAGAATCCAAGAAGACCCAGTACTTC.